The clone carrying this T cell receptor (beta chain) has only a few counts. Its antigen is not identified. V lost 2 bases to trimming and J lost 0 bases, with 13 bases between them. The CDR3 contains 16 residues. CDR1 GTSNPN and CDR2 SVGIG come from the germline V gene (reference sequence). This sample is drawn from a study of OX40 agonist ivuxolimab in advanced cancers. Study context: Cohort: about 82% men, mean age 60, aged roughly 23 to 79. Three patients showed partial responses: one hepatocellular carcinoma and two cutaneous melanoma cases. Overall study results and limits: On average, a greater number of expanded clones characterised CD8+ T cells relative to CD4+. At 0.1 to 3.0 mg/kg, CD4+ and CD8+ blood T cells expanded clonally by week 6.

The data were produced by immunoSEQ multiplex PCR, yet TCRdb's version contains in-frame clones alone and is incomplete. The table shows tens of thousands of clones, with about 88% occurring only once. This chain connects TRBV30 to TRBJ2-2; D possibly corresponds to TRBD2 (5 bases). Material: CD4+ or CD8+ T cells sorted from blood, obtained in a trial of the OX40 agonist ivuxolimab. The sequence came from an adult with an advanced solid tumor such as melanoma, head and neck, liver or kidney cancer. DNA for the CDR3: TGTGCCTGGAGTACCGGTGGTAGCGCGAACACCGGGGAGCTGTTTTTT. As protein: CAWSTGGSANTGELFF.